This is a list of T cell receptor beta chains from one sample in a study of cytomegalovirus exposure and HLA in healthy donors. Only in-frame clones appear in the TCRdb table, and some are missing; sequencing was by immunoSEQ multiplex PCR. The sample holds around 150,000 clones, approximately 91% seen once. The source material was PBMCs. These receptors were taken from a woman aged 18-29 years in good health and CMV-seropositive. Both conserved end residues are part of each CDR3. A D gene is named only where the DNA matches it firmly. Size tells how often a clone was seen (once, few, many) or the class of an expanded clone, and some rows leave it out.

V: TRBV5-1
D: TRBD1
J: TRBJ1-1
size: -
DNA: TGCGCCAGCAGCTGGACAGGGATGAACACTGAAGCTTTCTTT
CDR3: CASSWTGMNTEAFF

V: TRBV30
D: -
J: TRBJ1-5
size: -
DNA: TGTGCCTGGAGTGTGGCGGGCAGCCTTTATAGCAATCAGCCCCAGCATTTT
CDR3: CAWSVAGSLYSNQPQHF

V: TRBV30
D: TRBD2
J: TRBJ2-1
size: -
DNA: TGTGCCTGGAGTGTAAGCCTCATAGCGGGAGGTTCGTGGGGTTCCTACAATGAGCAGTTCTTC
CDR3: CAWSVSLIAGGSWGSYNEQFF

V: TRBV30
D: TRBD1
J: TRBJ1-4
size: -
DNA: TGTGCCTGGAGTCTCGAAGGGACAGGGGGCATGGCTAATGAAAAACTGTTTTTT
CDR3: CAWSLEGTGGMANEKLFF

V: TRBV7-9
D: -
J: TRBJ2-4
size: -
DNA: TGTGCCATCAACGAGAGGGACATTCAGTACTTC
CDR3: CAINERDIQYF

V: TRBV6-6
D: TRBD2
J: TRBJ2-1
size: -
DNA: TGTGCCAGCAGTTACGGTGCAGGGAGGGCCAATGAGCAGTTCTTC
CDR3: CASSYGAGRANEQFF

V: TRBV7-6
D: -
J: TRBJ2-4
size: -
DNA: TGTGCCAGCAGCTTAGGCTGGGGGGAAAACATTCAGTACTTC
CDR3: CASSLGWGENIQYF

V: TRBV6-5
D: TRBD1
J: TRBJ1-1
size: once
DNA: TGTGCCAGCAGTTCACCGGGACAGGGGGTAACTGAAGCTTTCTTT
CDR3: CASSSPGQGVTEAFF

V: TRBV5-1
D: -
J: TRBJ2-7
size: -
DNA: TGCGCCAGCACCACAGGGGGGGACCCCTACGAGCAGTACTTC
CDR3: CASTTGGDPYEQYF

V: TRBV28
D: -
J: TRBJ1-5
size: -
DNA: TGTGCCAGCAGTCGGAGCAATCAGCCCCAGCATTTT
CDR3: CASSRSNQPQHF

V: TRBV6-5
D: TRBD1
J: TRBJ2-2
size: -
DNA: TGTGCCAGCAGTTTGGCAGGGGGCAACACCGGGGAGCTGTTTTTT
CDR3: CASSLAGGNTGELFF

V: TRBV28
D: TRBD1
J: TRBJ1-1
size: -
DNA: TGTGCCAGCAGGAAAGGGGGCGCAGACACTGAAGCTTTCTTT
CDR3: CASRKGGADTEAFF

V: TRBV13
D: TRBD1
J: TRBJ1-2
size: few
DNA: TGTGCCAGCAGCCCGCTTGACAGGGGAAGGGATTACGGCTACACCTTC
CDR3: CASSPLDRGRDYGYTF

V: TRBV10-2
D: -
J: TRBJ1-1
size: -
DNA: TGCGCCAGCAAAATTGAAGTGGGCAGCCCAGCTTTCTTT
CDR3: CASKIEVGSPAFF

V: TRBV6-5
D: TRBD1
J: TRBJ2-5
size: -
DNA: TGTGCCAGCAGTCGGACAGGGGAAGAGACCCAGTACTTC
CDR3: CASSRTGEETQYF

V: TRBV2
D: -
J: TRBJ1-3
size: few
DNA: TGTGCCAGCAGTTCGGACTTACTCTCTGGAAACACCATATATTTT
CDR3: CASSSDLLSGNTIYF

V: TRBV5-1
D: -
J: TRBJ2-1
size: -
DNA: TGCGCCAGCAGACCTATGACAGCCAATGAGCAGTTCTTC
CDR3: CASRPMTANEQFF

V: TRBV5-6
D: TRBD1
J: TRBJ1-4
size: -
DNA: TGTGCCAGCAGCTTGGGACAGGGAAAAGGAGGAGAACTGTTTTTT
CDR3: CASSLGQGKGGELFF

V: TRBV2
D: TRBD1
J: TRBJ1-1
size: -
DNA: TGTGCCAGCAGTGCTAGACAGGGGGACACTGAAGCTTTCTTT
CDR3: CASSARQGDTEAFF

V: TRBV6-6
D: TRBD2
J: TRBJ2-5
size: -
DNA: TGTGCCAGCAGTTACCCGGCTAGCGGAGAAGAGACCCAGTACTTC
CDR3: CASSYPASGEETQYF

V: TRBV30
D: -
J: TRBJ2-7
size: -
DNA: TGTGCCTGGAGTGCTGCAGGTTCGGGAGAGCAGTACTTC
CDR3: CAWSAAGSGEQYF

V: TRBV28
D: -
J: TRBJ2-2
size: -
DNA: TGTGCCAGCAGTTTAGACAGTTTGAACACCGGGGAGCTGTTTTTT
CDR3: CASSLDSLNTGELFF

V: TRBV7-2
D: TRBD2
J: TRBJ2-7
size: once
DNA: TGTGCCAGCAGCTTAGATCCTAGCGGGAACTACGAGCAGTACTTC
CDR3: CASSLDPSGNYEQYF

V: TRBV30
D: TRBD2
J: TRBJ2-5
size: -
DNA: TGTGCCTGGAGTGTTCCTAGCGGGATGCAAGAGACCCAGTACTTC
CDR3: CAWSVPSGMQETQYF

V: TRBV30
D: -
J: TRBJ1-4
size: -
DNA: TGTGCCTGGACAACAGGGAATTTTAATGAAAAACTGTTTTTT
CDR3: CAWTTGNFNEKLFF

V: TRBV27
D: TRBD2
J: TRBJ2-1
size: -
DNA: TGTGCCAGCAGCTCAGGGTACAGCGGGATTACCAGCTCCTACAATGAGCAGTTCTTC
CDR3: CASSSGYSGITSSYNEQFF

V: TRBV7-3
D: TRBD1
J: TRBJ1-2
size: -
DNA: TGTGCCAGCAGCTTAACGGGGACAGATCGGAATGGCTACACCTTC
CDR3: CASSLTGTDRNGYTF

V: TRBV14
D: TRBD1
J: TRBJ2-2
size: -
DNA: TGTGCCAGCAGCCAACTGGGACAGGGCCGGGCCGGGGAGCTGTTTTTT
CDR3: CASSQLGQGRAGELFF

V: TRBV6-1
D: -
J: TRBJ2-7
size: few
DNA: TGTGCCAGCATCCCCGAGGTAGGAGTCGGTGAGCAGTACTTC
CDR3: CASIPEVGVGEQYF

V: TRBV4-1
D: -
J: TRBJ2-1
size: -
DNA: TGCGCCAGCAGCCAAGGTCCTAGTTACAATGAGCAGTTCTTC
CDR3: CASSQGPSYNEQFF

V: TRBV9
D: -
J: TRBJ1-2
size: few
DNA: TGTGCCAGCAGCGTATCGCCAGGGGCAAAGGGCTACACCTTC
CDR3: CASSVSPGAKGYTF

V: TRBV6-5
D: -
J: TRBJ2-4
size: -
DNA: TGTGCCAGCAGGATAAGCGGATATGTGGACATTCAGTACTTC
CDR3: CASRISGYVDIQYF

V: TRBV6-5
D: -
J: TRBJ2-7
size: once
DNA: TGTGCCAGCAGTTTCAACGAGCAGTACTTC
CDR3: CASSFNEQYF

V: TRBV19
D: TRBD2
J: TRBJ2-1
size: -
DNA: TGTGCCAGTAGAACTAGCGGGAGCCCTGACGTTGAGCAGTTCTTC
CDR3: CASRTSGSPDVEQFF

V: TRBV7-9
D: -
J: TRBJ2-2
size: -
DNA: TGTGCCAGCAGCTTAAGTTGGGGCGGCACCGGGGAGCTGTTTTTT
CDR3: CASSLSWGGTGELFF

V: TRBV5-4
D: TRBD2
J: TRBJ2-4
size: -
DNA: TGTGCCAGCAGCCTAAGTGGGTTTCGGGGGGAACTAGCCAAAAACATTCAGTACTTC
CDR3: CASSLSGFRGELAKNIQYF

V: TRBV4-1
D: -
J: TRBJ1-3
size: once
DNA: TGCGCCAGCAGCCAAGGACAGTACGAGGGAAACACCATATATTTT
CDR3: CASSQGQYEGNTIYF

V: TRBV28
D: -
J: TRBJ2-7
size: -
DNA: TGTGCCAGCAGACCGGGGATAAGCTCCTACGAGCAGTACTTC
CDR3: CASRPGISSYEQYF

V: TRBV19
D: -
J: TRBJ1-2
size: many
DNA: TGTGCCAGTAGTTCCACAGGGTATGGCTACACCTTC
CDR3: CASSSTGYGYTF

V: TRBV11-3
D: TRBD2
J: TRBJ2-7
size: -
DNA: TGTGCCAGCAGCTTAGCTCTAGCGGGAGGTAGCAGCGAGCAGTACTTC
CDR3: CASSLALAGGSSEQYF

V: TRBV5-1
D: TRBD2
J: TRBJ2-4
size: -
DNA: TGCGCCAGCAGCCAGCAGGCTAGCGGGTCCAAAAACATTCAGTACTTC
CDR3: CASSQQASGSKNIQYF

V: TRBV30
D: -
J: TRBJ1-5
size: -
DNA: TGTGCCTGGAGTGTAATGGGGGCCTTCGGCAATCAGCCCCAGCATTTT
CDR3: CAWSVMGAFGNQPQHF

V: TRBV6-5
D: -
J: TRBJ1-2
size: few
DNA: TGTGCCAGCCAGGGGCGGGGGCAAGTCTATGGCTACACCTTC
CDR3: CASQGRGQVYGYTF

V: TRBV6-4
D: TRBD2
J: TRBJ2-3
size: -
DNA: TGTGCCAGCAGTCACCGGCGACAGCGGGAGGGCCGGAGAGATACGCAGTATTTT
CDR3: CASSHRRQREGRRDTQYF

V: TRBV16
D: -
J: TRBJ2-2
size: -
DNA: TGTGCCAGCAGCCAATCTCATCGCGGCGGACTGTTTTTT
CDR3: CASSQSHRGGLFF

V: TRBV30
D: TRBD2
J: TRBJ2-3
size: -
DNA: TGTGCCTGGAGTAGCGGGAGGGGGAGAAATACGCAGTATTTT
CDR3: CAWSSGRGRNTQYF

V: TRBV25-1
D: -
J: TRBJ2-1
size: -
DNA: TGTGCCAGCAGTGGCATCGTAGACAGGCCTTACAATGAGCAGTTCTTC
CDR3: CASSGIVDRPYNEQFF

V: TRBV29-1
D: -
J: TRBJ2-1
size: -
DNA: TGCAGCCCAAACAATGAGCAGTTCTTC
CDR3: CSPNNEQFF

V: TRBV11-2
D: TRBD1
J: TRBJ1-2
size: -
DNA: TGTGCCAGCAGCTTAGTTGGGGACAGGGCGGATGGCTACACCTTC
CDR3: CASSLVGDRADGYTF

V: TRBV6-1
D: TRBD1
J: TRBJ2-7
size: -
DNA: TGTGCCAGCAGGGACAGGCCCTACGAGCAGTACTTC
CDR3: CASRDRPYEQYF

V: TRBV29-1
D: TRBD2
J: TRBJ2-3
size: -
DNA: TGCAGCGTTGAGACCGGGACTAGCGGGAAGGCAGATACGCAGTATTTT
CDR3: CSVETGTSGKADTQYF

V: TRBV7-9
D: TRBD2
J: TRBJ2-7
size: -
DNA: TGTGCCAGCAGCCCCGGGGAGGGAAGGTGGGAGGAGCAGTACTTC
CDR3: CASSPGEGRWEEQYF